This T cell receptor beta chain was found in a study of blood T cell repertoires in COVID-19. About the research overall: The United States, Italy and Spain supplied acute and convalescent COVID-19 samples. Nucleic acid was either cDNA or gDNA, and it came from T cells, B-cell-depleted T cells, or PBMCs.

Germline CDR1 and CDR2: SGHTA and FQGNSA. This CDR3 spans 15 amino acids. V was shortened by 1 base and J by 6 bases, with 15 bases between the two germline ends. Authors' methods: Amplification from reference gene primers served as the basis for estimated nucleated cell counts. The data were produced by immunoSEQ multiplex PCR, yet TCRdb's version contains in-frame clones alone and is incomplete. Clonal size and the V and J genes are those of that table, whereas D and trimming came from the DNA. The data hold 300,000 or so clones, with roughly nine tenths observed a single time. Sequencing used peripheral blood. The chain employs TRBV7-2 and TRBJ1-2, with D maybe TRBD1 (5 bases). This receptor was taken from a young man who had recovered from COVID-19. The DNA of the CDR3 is TGTGCCAGCAGCTTAGATAGGGAGGGAGGGGATGGCTACACCTTC. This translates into CASSLDREGGDGYTF. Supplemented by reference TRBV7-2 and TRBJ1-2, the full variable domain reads GAGVSQSPSNKVTEKGKDVELRCDPISGHTALYWYRQSLGQGLEFLIYFQGNSAPDKSGLPSDRFSAERTGGSVSTLTIQRTQQEDSAVYLCASSLDREGGDGYTFGSGTRLTVV.